The 20 T cell receptor beta chains reported below all come from one sample, sequenced in a study of T-cell memory formation after mild COVID-19. TCRdb used MiXCR to reprocess the 5' RACE reads, holding one entry per CDR3 protein. The profile covers 540,000 or so distinct CDR3 sequences, with around 21% appearing a single time and 9.5% to 15% taken by the ten largest. The specimen sequenced was PBMCs or a T cell subset sorted from them (not recorded which). The receptors come from an adult woman who had mild COVID-19 (a few samples of this study predate the infection). Cell type and time point are not known.

This clonotype occurred a few times. V is TRBV15 and J is TRBJ1-5, with TRBD1 matching over 8 bases. Losses at the gene ends were 8 bases for V and 6 bases for J; bases not matched to a gene: 6. Per the germline V gene, CDR1 is LNHNV and CDR2 is YYDKDF (reference sequence). CDR3 length equals 13 residues. In DNA, the CDR3 is TGTGCCACCCAGGGGGCGGTTGTTCAGCCCCAGCATTTT. Translated, it gives CATQGAVVQPQHF.

This clonotype was detected a few times. This rearrangement joins TRBV24-1 to TRBJ1-6; a possible D gene is TRBD1 (5 bases). Looked up from germline, CDR1 is KGHDR and CDR2 is SFDVKD. There are 14 residues in the CDR3. V was pared by 5 bases and J by 9 bases, with 13 bases between. The CDR3 DNA is TGTGCCACCAGTGTAGAGGGGTCCGCTTCACCCCTCCACTTT. Protein: CATSVEGSASPLHF.

The J gene is TRBJ1-1, the V gene TRBV20-1; D gene unclear. V was shortened by 0 bases and J by 8 bases, with 7 bases between the two germline ends. This CDR3 has 11 residues. Germline CDR1 and CDR2: DFQATT and SNEGSKA (reference sequence). The CDR3 protein is CSARDSGEAFF. The DNA for the CDR3 is TGCAGTGCTAGAGATTCTGGCGAAGCTTTCTTT.

The chain has TRBV6-5 and TRBJ2-6; TRBD1 matches at 7 bases. CDR1 MNHEY and CDR2 SVGAGI come from the germline V gene. V lost 6 bases and J lost 4; bases outside the gene matches: 6. The CDR3 length is 15 residues. Here the CDR3 DNA reads TGTGCCAGCAGAAGGGACAGATACGGGGCCAACGTCCTGACTTTC. This sequence encodes CASRRDRYGANVLTF.

The gene calls are TRBV12-3 or TRBV12-4 and TRBJ2-1; D gene uncertain. The length of the CDR3 is 15 residues. Trimming stripped 3 bases from V and 6 bases from J, with 15 bases between. In DNA, the CDR3 is TGTGCCAGCAGTTTTACGTGGCAGTCCGGCAATGAGCAGTTCTTC. It specifies CASSFTWQSGNEQFF.

The CDR3 DNA follows: TGTGCCAGTAGTATTAATCTAGCGGGGGGTTCCTACAATGAGCAGTTCTTC. The encoded protein is CASSINLAGGSYNEQFF. This chain connects TRBV19 to TRBJ2-1; 11 bases match TRBD2. This CDR3 is 17 amino acids long. CDR1 is LNHDA, CDR2 SQIVND, per germline (reference sequence). The ends lost 3 bases at V and 1 base at J; junction bases unmatched: 5.

This clonotype has more than one count but fewer than ten. V usage is TRBV7-2 and J usage is TRBJ2-3, with 7 bases that match TRBD2. The CDR3 has 16 residues. Per the germline V gene, CDR1 is SGHTA and CDR2 is FQGNSA. The V gene end was trimmed by 1 base and the J gene end by 5 bases; junction bases not matched to a gene: 9. CDR3: CASSLGGAGVIDTQYF. The CDR3 bases are TGTGCCAGCAGCTTAGGCGGGGCGGGAGTAATAGATACGCAGTATTTT. The complete variable domain, with remaining parts taken from reference TRBV7-2 and TRBJ2-3, reads GAGVSQSPSNKVTEKGKDVELRCDPISGHTALYWYRQSLGQGLEFLIYFQGNSAPDKSGLPSDRFSAERTGGSVSTLTIQRTQQEDSAVYLCASSLGGAGVIDTQYFGPGTRLTVL.

The rearrangement joins TRBV5-1 to TRBJ1-1, with D possibly matching TRBD1 (5 bases). CDR3 length: 15 residues. Germline loops: CDR1 SGHRS, CDR2 YFSETQ. Trimming removed 2 bases from V and 0 bases from J, with 11 bases in between. This chain's CDR3 is CASSFGTIVNTEAFF. CDR3 nucleotides: TGCGCCAGCAGCTTCGGGACGATAGTGAACACTGAAGCTTTCTTT.

This clonotype came up a few times. The rearrangement links TRBV4-1 to TRBJ2-7; a possible D gene is TRBD2 (5 bases). V lost 3 bases and J 3 bases, leaving 15 bases between the germline ends. The CDR3 is made up of 15 amino acids. CDR1 MGHRA and CDR2 YSYEKL come from the germline V gene. The CDR3 DNA follows: TGCGCCAGCAGCCAGTACGGGGTTGAGCGCTACGAGCAGTACTTC. It codes for CASSQYGVERYEQYF.

This clonotype was counted only a few times. V is TRBV3-1 and J is TRBJ2-3; 9 bases line up with TRBD1. The ends lost 4 bases at V and 2 bases at J; junction bases unmatched: 10. CDR1 and CDR2 from the germline V gene are LGHDT and YNNKEL (reference sequence). The CDR3 has 17 amino acids. The CDR3 nucleotides are TGTGCCAGCAGCCCACCGGGACAGGGTCCCGACACAGATACGCAGTATTTT. Translating it yields CASSPPGQGPDTDTQYF.

The table lists this clonotype with many counts. This sequence joins TRBV3-1 and TRBJ1-4; D is possibly TRBD1 (5 bases). The CDR3 extends over 15 amino acids. Germline V lookup: CDR1 LGHDT, CDR2 YNNKEL (reference sequence). The V gene lost 4 bases and the J gene lost 0 bases, with 9 bases spanning the gap. The CDR3 DNA is TGTGCCAGCAGCCGGCAGGGCGCAACTAATGAAAAACTGTTTTTT. Its translation is CASSRQGATNEKLFF.

This chain connects TRBV30 to TRBJ1-3; D not certain. CDR3 size: 16 residues. Germline CDR1 GTSNPN, CDR2 SVGIG (reference sequence). Trimming took 2 bases from V and 0 from J, leaving 14 bases between them. DNA for the CDR3: TGTGCCTGGAGTTCACAGATACCCAGCTCTGGAAACACCATATATTTT. It specifies CAWSSQIPSSGNTIYF.

The J gene is TRBJ1-1, the V gene TRBV7-9; D is perhaps TRBD1 (6 bases). V was cut by 0 bases and J by 4 bases, with 15 bases left in between. The CDR3 is 16 amino acids. The V gene's germline CDR1 is SEHNR and CDR2 FQNEAQ (reference sequence). CDR3 residues: CASSLANQGQGTEAFF. The CDR3 DNA follows: TGTGCCAGCAGCTTAGCGAATCAGGGGCAAGGCACTGAAGCTTTCTTT.

This rearrangement joins TRBV2 to TRBJ1-1; TRBD1 matches at 9 bases. CDR1 is SNHLY and CDR2 is FYNNEI in the germline V gene. V was pared by 7 bases and J by 5 bases, with 8 bases of the junction left unmatched. The CDR3 is 14 residues long. CDR3 loop: CASNPGQGWTEAFF. The CDR3 DNA reads TGTGCCAGCAATCCGGGACAGGGATGGACTGAAGCTTTCTTT.

This clonotype occurred a few times. V gene TRBV3-1 combines with J gene TRBJ1-5; tentatively, D is TRBD1 (6 bases). The CDR3 covers 15 residues. Germline CDR1 LGHDT, CDR2 YNNKEL (reference sequence). The V gene lost 1 base and the J gene lost 4 bases, with 11 bases spanning the gap. The CDR3 DNA reads as TGTGCCAGCAGCCAAGGAAACAGGGCTAATCAGCCCCAGCATTTT. It codes for CASSQGNRANQPQHF.

The chain is built from TRBV20-1 and TRBJ1-1; D may be TRBD1 (6 bases). Trimming cost V 0 bases and J 0 bases, with 11 bases left between them. This CDR3 has 15 residues. Germline-derived CDR1 and CDR2 are DFQATT and SNEGSKA (reference sequence). This CDR3 reads CSARDMGHMNTEAFF. DNA of the CDR3: TGCAGTGCTAGAGACATGGGACATATGAACACTGAAGCTTTCTTT.

This clonotype occurred a few times. The chain couples TRBV20-1 to TRBJ2-1; no firm D call. The CDR3 length is 11 residues. Trimming removed 3 bases at V and 7 bases at J, with 7 bases between. Germline V gene sequence: CDR1 DFQATT, CDR2 SNEGSKA (reference sequence). CDR3 bases: TGCAGTGCTAGTAGGCTGAATGAGCAGTTCTTC. It specifies CSASRLNEQFF.

This chain joins TRBV7-6 and TRBJ2-5; D is undetermined. V gave up 1 base and J gave up 1 base, with 7 bases separating them. This CDR3 spans 14 amino acids. Germline V CDR1 and CDR2: SGHVS, FNYEAQ. In DNA, the CDR3 is TGTGCCAGCAGCTTAGAATGGGCCCAAGAGACCCAGTACTTC. Translation: CASSLEWAQETQYF. Full variable domain (remainder filled in from reference TRBV7-6 and TRBJ2-5): GAGVSQSPRYKVTKRGQDVALRCDPISGHVSLYWYRQALGQGPEFLTYFNYEAQQDKSGLPNDRFSAERPEGSISTLTIQRTEQRDSAMYRCASSLEWAQETQYFGPGTRLLVL.

This sequence joins TRBV15 and TRBJ1-5; D remains ambiguous. CDR3 length equals 17 residues. The germline V gene has CDR1 LNHNV and CDR2 YYDKDF (reference sequence). The V and J ends lost 1 base and 3 bases respectively, with 16 bases between them. The chain's CDR3 is CATSRVPALRANQPQHF. The CDR3 nucleotides read TGTGCCACCAGCAGAGTCCCAGCCCTCCGTGCCAATCAGCCCCAGCATTTT.

The chain joins TRBV12-3 or TRBV12-4 to TRBJ1-5, with 8 bases matching TRBD1. The CDR3 is 15 amino acids. V shed 5 bases and J 2 bases; nucleotides not matched to a gene: 5. CDR3 sequence: CASSLMTGGNQPQHF. The CDR3 coding sequence is TGTGCCAGCAGTCTCATGACAGGGGGCAATCAGCCCCAGCATTTT.